These 15 T cell receptor beta chains came from one sample sequenced in a study of cytomegalovirus exposure and HLA in healthy donors. 60 Vbeta and 13 Jbeta primers were used in PCR. Measured with immunoSEQ multiplex PCR; TCRdb has only the in-frame clones, and not every one. The sample records a few hundred thousand clones, about 86% being singletons. The sample comprised PBMCs. Receptor source: a woman aged 55-69 years in good health and CMV-seropositive.

The chain carries TRBV6-5 and TRBJ1-2; maybe TRBD1 (5 bases). This CDR3 is built from 12 residues. From germline, CDR1 is MNHEY and CDR2 SVGAGI. Trimming took off 7 bases at V and 8 bases at J, with 14 bases between the two ends. CDR3 nucleotides: TGTGCCAGCACCCCGGGAGGGGTCGGCTACACCTTC. Translated, it gives CASTPGGVGYTF.

This chain connects TRBV28 to TRBJ2-1; TRBD1 matches at 7 bases. Looked up from germline, CDR1 is MDHEN and CDR2 is SYDVKM. V was pared by 6 bases and J by 5 bases, with 10 bases of the junction left unmatched. There are 15 residues in the CDR3. Written as DNA, the CDR3 is TGTGCCAGCAGCCCGACAGGGTTGAGGAACAATGAGCAGTTCTTC. Translated: CASSPTGLRNNEQFF.

The chain carries TRBV30 and TRBJ2-7; D gene uncertain. The germline V gene has CDR1 GTSNPN and CDR2 SVGIG (reference sequence). This CDR3 is 12 amino acids long. V lost 2 bases and J lost 0, with 5 bases in between. CDR3 residues: CAWSLSSYEQYF. CDR3 DNA sequence: TGTGCCTGGAGTCTTAGCTCCTACGAGCAGTACTTC.

The chain links TRBV25-1 to TRBJ2-1; D may be TRBD1 (5 bases). Germline values: CDR1 MGHDK, CDR2 SYGVNS. V lost 3 bases and J lost 4, with 13 bases in between. The length of the CDR3 is 15 residues. Here the CDR3 reads CASSDKGVGYNEQFF. In DNA, the CDR3 is TGTGCCAGCAGTGATAAAGGGGTGGGTTACAATGAGCAGTTCTTC.

V is TRBV11-2 and J is TRBJ1-2, with D perhaps TRBD1 (5 bases). V lost 1 base to trimming and J lost 6 bases, with 9 bases between them. The CDR3 runs 13 residues. The V gene's germline CDR1 is SGHAT and CDR2 FQNNGV. CDR3 coding DNA: TGTGCCAGCAGCTTAGTCCGGGGGAATGGCTACACCTTC. Its protein product is CASSLVRGNGYTF.

This chain joins TRBV28 and TRBJ1-1; perhaps TRBD1 as D (6 bases). Trimming left V 8 bases short and J 0 bases short, with 13 bases between. The germline CDR1 and CDR2 sequences are MDHEN and SYDVKM. The CDR3 consists of 14 residues. The CDR3 nucleotides read TGTGCCAGCCATACAGGGCCAATGAACACTGAAGCTTTCTTT. Encoded protein: CASHTGPMNTEAFF.

The J gene is TRBJ2-5, the V gene TRBV27; perhaps TRBD1 as D (5 bases). Germline V gene lookup returns CDR1 MNHEY and CDR2 SMNVEV (reference sequence). The CDR3 consists of 14 residues. Trimming pared 4 bases from V and 5 bases from J, leaving 14 bases between. Here the CDR3 reads CASSSAQGRETQYF. The CDR3 region has the DNA TGTGCCAGCAGTTCCGCCCAGGGCCGGGAGACCCAGTACTTC.

The chain uses TRBV6-6 and TRBJ2-7; TRBD1 matches 10 bases. The V segment lost 6 bases and the J segment 6 bases; nucleotides outside the gene matches: 14. Germline loops: CDR1 MNHNY, CDR2 SVGAGI (reference sequence). The CDR3 runs to 16 residues. The CDR3 here is CASSSIRDRGMGEQYF. DNA of the CDR3: TGTGCCAGCAGCTCAATCCGGGACAGGGGAATGGGCGAGCAGTACTTC.

This chain links TRBV6-5 with TRBJ2-1; 12 bases map to TRBD2. The CDR3 runs to 15 residues. Germline trimming cut 5 bases from V and 9 bases from J; bases unmatched to any gene: 8. The germline V gene encodes CDR1 MNHEY and CDR2 SVGAGI. The CDR3 nucleotides are TGTGCCAGCAGTCGACTAGCGGGGGTCGGGATTGAGCAGTTCTTC. As protein: CASSRLAGVGIEQFF.

For the CDR3, the DNA is TGTGCCAGCAGTTGGAGGGGCGAGCAGTACTTC. Amino acid sequence: CASSWRGEQYF. The J gene is TRBJ2-7, the V gene TRBV28; possible D gene TRBD2, 6 bases. Germline V lookup: CDR1 MDHEN, CDR2 SYDVKM. Trimming removed 4 bases from V and 6 bases from J, with 7 bases in between. The CDR3 is 11 amino acids.

J is TRBJ1-2 and V is TRBV29-1, with TRBD1 as a possible D gene (5 bases). CDR1 is SQVTM and CDR2 is ANQGSEA in the germline V gene. This CDR3 has 12 residues. Between the trimmed V and J ends, which lost 4 bases and 3 bases, there was a span of 9 bases. CDR3: CSVVAGYYGYTF. DNA for the CDR3: TGCAGCGTTGTAGCAGGGTACTATGGCTACACCTTC. Together with reference TRBV29-1 and TRBJ1-2, the CDR3 gives the full variable domain: SAVISQKPSRDICQRGTSLTIQCQVDSQVTMMFWYRQQPGQSLTLIATANQGSEATYESGFVIDKFPISRPNLTFSTLTVSNMSPEDSSIYLCSVVAGYYGYTFGSGTRLTVV.

This clone occurred once. This rearrangement joins TRBV19 to TRBJ2-2, with D possibly TRBD2 on 6 matching bases. The V gene lost 7 bases and the J gene lost 7 bases, with 16 bases spanning the gap. The CDR3 has 14 amino acids. Germline values: CDR1 LNHDA, CDR2 SQIVND (reference sequence). CDR3 bases: TGTGCCAGTAATTTCGGGGGAGCGGACGGGGAGCTGTTTTTT. It yields the protein CASNFGGADGELFF. Variable domain in full (rest from reference TRBV19 and TRBJ2-2): DGGITQSPKYLFRKEGQNVTLSCEQNLNHDAMYWYRQDPGQGLRLIYYSQIVNDFQKGDIAEGYSVSREKKESFPLTVTSAQKNPTAFYLCASNFGGADGELFFGEGSRLTVL.

This clone appeared a single time. The V call is TRBV5-4, the J call TRBJ2-5, with 11 bases that match TRBD2. Looked up from germline, CDR1 is SGHNT and CDR2 is YYREEE (reference sequence). The CDR3 is made up of 15 amino acids. V shed 2 bases, J shed 3 bases, and the junction held 3 bases outside the gene matches. CDR3 region: CASSLGGLAEETQYF. CDR3 bases: TGTGCCAGCAGCTTAGGGGGACTAGCGGAAGAGACCCAGTACTTC.

This sequence joins TRBV6-5 and TRBJ2-1; D is undetermined. The CDR3 runs to 13 residues. The germline V gene has CDR1 MNHEY and CDR2 SVGAGI. V dropped 2 bases and J dropped 10 bases, with 12 bases sitting between them. DNA for the CDR3: TGTGCCAGCAGTTACGACTCAATCCTGGAGCAGTTCTTC. This sequence encodes CASSYDSILEQFF.

The chain links TRBV11-2 to TRBJ2-1; 8 bases match TRBD2. This CDR3 contains 14 residues. J lost 0 bases, V lost 10 bases, and 5 bases had no gene match. From germline, CDR1 is SGHAT and CDR2 FQNNGV. CDR3 coding DNA: TGTGCCACTTACACTAGCGGCTCCTACAATGAGCAGTTCTTC. Protein product: CATYTSGSYNEQFF. The full variable domain, with the rest looked up from reference TRBV11-2 and TRBJ2-1, is EAGVAQSPRYKIIEKRQSVAFWCNPISGHATLYWYQQILGQGPKLLIQFQNNGVVDDSQLPKDRFSAERLKGVDSTLKIQPAKLEDSAVYLCATYTSGSYNEQFFGPGTRLTVL.